One and the same sample provided the 27 T cell receptor beta chains below, sequenced in a study of memory CD4+ T cells and cytomegalovirus serostatus. Only in-frame clones appear in the TCRdb table, and some are missing; sequencing was by immunoSEQ multiplex PCR. The sample carries about 64,000 clones, about 74% recorded once. Single viable CD3+CD4+CD8-CD45RO+ cells were sorted as the memory CD4+ T cells. The sequencing input was memory CD4+ T cells from blood. These receptors all stem from an adult in good health and CMV-seronegative.

This sequence joins TRBV27 and TRBJ2-2; no clear D. Deletions cut 0 bases from V and 1 base from J, with 18 bases between. This CDR3 is built from 19 residues. CDR1 and CDR2 from the germline V gene are MNHEY and SMNVEV (reference sequence). The CDR3 loop is CASSLSRAPRERNTGELFF. CDR3 nucleotide sequence: TGTGCCAGCAGTTTATCTCGGGCCCCTCGAGAGCGGAACACCGGGGAGCTGTTTTTT.

The chain combines TRBV11-2 with TRBJ1-1, with no clear D. Looked up from germline, CDR1 is SGHAT and CDR2 is FQNNGV. CDR3 length: 13 residues. Trimming left V 5 bases short and J 4 bases short, with 11 bases between. CDR3 nucleotide sequence: TGTGCCAGCAGCCTGGGCCACGCCACTGAAGCTTTCTTT. Protein: CASSLGHATEAFF.

This clone appeared once. The chain employs TRBV19 and TRBJ2-1; TRBD2 matches at 15 bases. Germline V gene sequence: CDR1 LNHDA, CDR2 SQIVND (reference sequence). V dropped 5 bases and J dropped 9; count of bases not matched to a gene: 5. This CDR3 has 15 residues. The CDR3 here is CASSEGLAGGPEQFF. Here the CDR3 DNA reads TGTGCCAGTAGTGAGGGACTAGCGGGAGGACCTGAGCAGTTCTTC.

The CDR3 DNA reads as TGCGCCAGCAGCTCACGGACAGGGAGTAAAGGGTGGAACACTGAAGCTTTCTTT. It translates to CASSSRTGSKGWNTEAFF. The chain carries TRBV5-1 and TRBJ1-1, with 8 positions matching TRBD1. Germline V gives CDR1 SGHRS, CDR2 YFSETQ. The CDR3 spans 18 residues. The V gene end was trimmed by 3 bases and the J gene end by 1 base; junction bases not matched to a gene: 14.

This chain uses TRBV19 with TRBJ2-1, with 11 positions matching TRBD1. The junction had 12 bases not matched to a gene; V was cut back by 6 bases and J by 5 bases. Germline assignment: CDR1 LNHDA and CDR2 SQIVND (reference sequence). The CDR3 is 17 residues long. The chain's CDR3 is CASSHSSGTGGNNEQFF. The CDR3 DNA reads as TGTGCCAGTAGCCACTCCTCCGGGACAGGGGGTAACAATGAGCAGTTCTTC.

The count of this clone is one. J is TRBJ2-5 and V is TRBV7-9; TRBD1 or TRBD2 may be the D gene (6 bases each). The CDR3 consists of 16 residues. V was shortened by 2 bases and J by 5 bases, with 18 bases between the two germline ends. The germline CDR1 and CDR2 sequences are SEHNR and FQNEAQ (reference sequence). CDR3 sequence: CASSLLRDTRGETQYF. The CDR3 DNA is TGTGCCAGCAGCTTACTCCGGGACACCCGGGGGGAGACCCAGTACTTC.

The rearrangement joins TRBV6-1 to TRBJ1-5; D is ambiguous. Germline CDR1 and CDR2: MNHNS and SASEGT. CDR3 length: 15 residues. Trimming took 4 bases from V and 3 from J, leaving 13 bases between them. CDR3 in DNA: TGTGCCAGCAGTGGATCAGCGCAGACCAATCAGCCCCAGCATTTT. Its translation: CASSGSAQTNQPQHF.

CDR3 region: CASSQGPQGQPQHF. In DNA, the CDR3 is TGTGCCAGCAGTCAAGGACCCCAGGGTCAGCCCCAGCATTTT. The chain uses TRBV11-2 and TRBJ1-5, with D possibly TRBD1 on 5 matching bases. Germline-derived CDR1 and CDR2 are SGHAT and FQNNGV. This CDR3 has 14 amino acids. V was trimmed by 6 bases and J by 6 bases, leaving 15 bases between them.

This clone has only a few counts. This rearrangement joins TRBV5-1 to TRBJ2-3; TRBD2 might be the D (5 bases). The CDR3 totals 18 residues. CDR1 and CDR2 from the germline V gene are SGHRS and YFSETQ. V lost 0 bases and J 2 bases, leaving 19 bases between the germline ends. The CDR3 bases are TGCGCCAGCAGCTTGGCCAAGTGGGAGAATCGCTTCACAGATACGCAGTATTTT. It translates to CASSLAKWENRFTDTQYF.

The chain uses TRBV7-3 and TRBJ1-2, with TRBD1 identical over 7 bases. Unmatched junction bases numbered 8, after V lost 4 bases and J lost 3 bases. This CDR3 contains 15 residues. Germline V gene sequence: CDR1 SGHTA, CDR2 FQGTGA. CDR3 bases: TGTGCCAGCAGCTCATGGGACAGAGACCACTATGGCTACACCTTC. Protein sequence: CASSSWDRDHYGYTF.

V gene TRBV5-5 combines with J gene TRBJ1-2, with D uncertain. The CDR3 sequence is 12 residues long. V lost 3 bases, J lost 8 bases, and 11 bases lay in between. Germline CDR1 SGHKS, CDR2 YYEKEE (reference sequence). CDR3 sequence (DNA): TGTGCCAGCAGCTCGGCTGGTGGGGGCTACACCTTC. Protein product: CASSSAGGGYTF.

V usage is TRBV18 and J usage is TRBJ1-2; the match to TRBD1 covers 7 bases. V lost 3 bases and J lost 8; bases outside the gene matches: 6. This CDR3 is 13 amino acids long. Germline values: CDR1 KGHSH, CDR2 LQKENI. The CDR3 loop reads CASSPDRDRGYTF. The CDR3, as DNA: TGTGCCAGCTCACCCGACAGGGACCGCGGCTACACCTTC.

The chain has TRBV11-2 and TRBJ2-5; D remains unclear. Trimming removed 1 base from V and 5 bases from J, with 5 bases in between. CDR1 and CDR2 (germline): SGHAT, FQNNGV. This CDR3 is built from 12 residues. Written as DNA, the CDR3 is TGTGCCAGCAGCTTAGGTTTCGAGACCCAGTACTTC. This gives the protein CASSLGFETQYF.

The chain recombines TRBV9 with TRBJ2-5, with D perhaps given as TRBD1 or TRBD2 (5 bases each). The CDR3 contains 14 residues. The germline gives CDR1 SGDLS, CDR2 YYNGEE. Trimming left V 0 bases short and J 4 bases short, with 10 bases between. The DNA of the CDR3 is TGTGCCAGCAGCGTAGGGAGTGGGACAGAGACCCAGTACTTC. Translating gives CASSVGSGTETQYF.

The V call is TRBV28, the J call TRBJ2-7, with TRBD2 matching 7 bases. The CDR3 consists of 15 residues. Germline CDR1 and CDR2: MDHEN and SYDVKM. The J segment lost 3 bases and the V segment lost 10 bases, leaving 15 bases of the junction unmatched. DNA of the CDR3: TGTGCCACGGGGAGGGGTGATCGATGGGGCTACGAGCAGTACTTC. Translation: CATGRGDRWGYEQYF.

The chain joins TRBV11-2 to TRBJ2-7; TRBD2 agrees at 11 bases. The CDR3 extends over 14 amino acids. The V segment lost 4 bases and the J segment 3 bases; nucleotides outside the gene matches: 2. Germline CDR1 reads SGHAT; CDR2 reads FQNNGV. DNA for the CDR3: TGTGCCAGCAGCTCTAGCGGGGGGAACTACGAGCAGTACTTC. It encodes CASSSSGGNYEQYF.

CDR3 nucleotide sequence: TGTGCCACCAGCAGTCGAGGGAGCGGGGAGCTGTTTTTT. It encodes CATSSRGSGELFF. The gene calls are TRBV15 and TRBJ2-2; D may be TRBD2 (5 bases). Trimming stripped 3 bases from V and 7 bases from J, with 9 bases between. Germline CDR1 LNHNV, CDR2 YYDKDF (reference sequence). The CDR3 has 13 amino acids. The full variable domain, its missing parts supplied by reference TRBV15 and TRBJ2-2, is DAMVIQNPRYQVTQFGKPVTLSCSQTLNHNVMYWYQQKSSQAPKLLFHYYDKDFNNEADTPDNFQSRRPNTSFCFLDIRSPGLGDTAMYLCATSSRGSGELFFGEGSRLTVL.

The chain combines TRBV7-2 with TRBJ2-5; D assignment may be TRBD1 or TRBD2 (5 bases each). This CDR3 contains 15 residues. V was pared by 2 bases and J by 2 bases, with 12 bases between. Per the germline V gene, CDR1 is SGHTA and CDR2 is FQGNSA. The CDR3 loop is CASSLQGGPQETQYF. Here the CDR3 DNA reads TGTGCCAGCAGCTTACAGGGCGGGCCACAAGAGACCCAGTACTTC.

The J gene is TRBJ2-3, the V gene TRBV20-1, with D maybe TRBD2 (5 bases). This CDR3 has 11 residues. V lost 3 bases and J 6 bases, leaving 7 bases between the germline ends. CDR1 is DFQATT, CDR2 SNEGSKA, per germline (reference sequence). This CDR3 is CSASREDTQYF. In DNA form, the CDR3 reads TGCAGTGCTAGTAGGGAGGATACGCAGTATTTT.

This sequence joins TRBV7-9 and TRBJ2-5; D remains ambiguous. CDR1 is SEHNR, CDR2 FQNEAQ, per germline (reference sequence). This CDR3 is built from 15 residues. Trimming cost V 4 bases and J 5 bases, with 17 bases left between them. CDR3 sequence reads: CASSSLLEEGETQYF. DNA of the CDR3: TGTGCCAGCAGCTCCCTGCTAGAAGAAGGGGAGACCCAGTACTTC.

This chain uses TRBV13 with TRBJ1-6, with TRBD1 matching 7 bases. The V and J ends lost 6 bases and 9 bases, in that order; junction bases with no gene match: 5. CDR3 length: 13 amino acids. Germline CDR1 reads PRHDT; CDR2 reads FYEKMQ (reference sequence). The CDR3 loop is CASSPDRVSPLHF. CDR3 DNA sequence: TGTGCCAGCAGTCCTGACAGGGTTTCACCCCTCCACTTT.

The V and J genes are TRBV19 and TRBJ2-7; 9 nucleotides agree with TRBD1. The ends lost 4 bases at V and 6 bases at J; junction bases unmatched: 7. Germline assignment: CDR1 LNHDA and CDR2 SQIVND (reference sequence). The CDR3 has 14 residues. The CDR3 sequence is CASSTTGTGSEQYF. DNA of the CDR3: TGTGCCAGTAGTACAACCGGGACAGGGTCCGAGCAGTACTTC.

The chain combines TRBV21-1 with TRBJ1-1; the table calls TRBD1, which could not be checked here. TRBV21-1 is reported as a pseudogene. The CDR3 covers 15 residues. The CDR3 loop is CASSKETGGHTEAFF. DNA of the CDR3: TGTGCCAGCAGCAAAGAGACAGGCGGCCACACTGAAGCTTTCTTT.

V and J are TRBV5-1 and TRBJ2-6; unclear D gene. The CDR3 totals 16 residues. Trimming took off 0 bases at V and 2 bases at J, with 9 bases between the two ends. Germline lookup yields CDR1 SGHRS and CDR2 YFSETQ. The CDR3 loop reads CASSLVAKPGANVLTF. The CDR3, as DNA: TGCGCCAGCAGCTTGGTGGCAAAACCTGGGGCCAACGTCCTGACTTTC. The full variable domain, completed using reference TRBV5-1 and TRBJ2-6, is KAGVTQTPRYLIKTRGQQVTLSCSPISGHRSVSWYQQTPGQGLQFLFEYFSETQRNKGNFPGRFSGRQFSNSRSEMNVSTLELGDSALYLCASSLVAKPGANVLTFGAGSRLTVL.

A few counts support this clone. This chain joins TRBV10-3 and TRBJ2-2, with a possible D match to TRBD1 (6 bases). This CDR3 has 15 residues. V shed 4 bases and J shed 2 bases, with 11 bases lying between them. Looked up from germline, CDR1 is ENHRY and CDR2 is SYGVKD. The CDR3, as DNA: TGTGCCATCAGTGGCTCACAGGGAAACACCGGGGAGCTGTTTTTT. Its translation is CAISGSQGNTGELFF.

CDR3 sequence: CASSLMGAPDTGELFF. CDR3 bases: TGCGCCAGCAGCTTGATGGGTGCCCCGGACACCGGGGAGCTGTTTTTT. The chain combines TRBV5-1 with TRBJ2-2; no firm D call. Trimming took off 1 base at V and 3 bases at J, with 13 bases between the two ends. Per germline, CDR1 SGHRS and CDR2 YFSETQ. CDR3 size: 16 residues.

This clone was detected only once. The chain uses TRBV5-4 and TRBJ1-5; D uncertain. Trimming took 1 base from V and 6 from J, leaving 5 bases between them. Germline values: CDR1 SGHNT, CDR2 YYREEE (reference sequence). This CDR3 is built from 12 residues. In DNA form, the CDR3 reads TGTGCCAGCAGCTTGTGGGGTCAGCCCCAGCATTTT. Amino acid sequence: CASSLWGQPQHF.